This record looks at one T cell receptor (beta chain) sequence and its context. Its antigen is still unknown. These data originate in a study of CD4 T cells in relation to SARS-CoV-2 and coronaviruses. Study details: After roughly 11 days of antigen culture, PBMC TCR beta CDR3s were sequenced. General study points: Pre-pandemic and post-infection samples never came from the same donor.

Trimming cost V 1 base and J 9 bases, with 13 bases left between them. The CDR3 covers 14 residues. Germline V gene lookup returns CDR1 MDHEN and CDR2 SYDVKM. Here immunoSEQ multiplex PCR was the method, and the copy in TCRdb shows in-frame clones only, minus some. The sample contains tens of thousands of clones, about 75% of which appear only once. CD4+ T cells from unexposed donors were obtained before the COVID-19 pandemic (2011-2018). Isolation of CD4+ T cells took place after nine to ten days in culture. The chain combines TRBV28 with TRBJ1-5, with D hard to call. This clonotype originated in a human donor in good health. The sequencing input was CD4+ T cells from PBMCs, cultured in vitro. For the CDR3, the DNA is TGTGCCAGCAGTTTATCGCGGCATTCGGGGCCCCAGCATTTT. As protein: CASSLSRHSGPQHF.